Listed below are T cell receptor beta chains from one sample, sequenced in a study of low-dose radiotherapy and immunotherapy resistance in tumors. MiXCR, run by TCRdb on the reads, gives a single entry per CDR3 protein. The table lists 75,000 to 95,000 distinct CDR3 sequences, approximately 20% of them singletons. Sequenced material: PBMCs, taken before treatment. Receptors originate from a male donor with prostate cancer. CDR3s include the opening cysteine and the closing phenylalanine or tryptophan.

V gene	J gene	CDR3 protein
TRBV6-2/TRBV6-3	TRBJ2-7	CASRRGLGEQYF
TRBV7-6	TRBJ2-7	CASSAPGTAYEQYF
TRBV28	TRBJ1-3	CASSFTASSGNTIYF
TRBV9	TRBJ1-5	CASSTLDGSNQPQHF
TRBV12-3/TRBV12-4	TRBJ2-7	CASSSTGSYEQYF
TRBV9	TRBJ2-1	CASSSILGPHKDEQFF
TRBV7-9	TRBJ2-7	CASSYQDGSSYEQYF
TRBV3-1	TRBJ2-1	CASSQEGLAVQFF
TRBV6-6	TRBJ2-3	CASSYFATGVGDTQYF
TRBV30	TRBJ2-7	CAWSWSGRLYEQYF
TRBV7-9	TRBJ2-3	CASSLEDRDDTQYF
TRBV3-1	TRBJ1-1	CASSQYPREAFF
TRBV7-2	TRBJ2-1	CASSLGVGEQFF
TRBV20-1	TRBJ2-1	CSARPGQGAYNEQFF
TRBV5-4	TRBJ2-5	CASSPTSSGQETQYF
TRBV7-2	TRBJ2-3	CASSLDFGFTDTQYF